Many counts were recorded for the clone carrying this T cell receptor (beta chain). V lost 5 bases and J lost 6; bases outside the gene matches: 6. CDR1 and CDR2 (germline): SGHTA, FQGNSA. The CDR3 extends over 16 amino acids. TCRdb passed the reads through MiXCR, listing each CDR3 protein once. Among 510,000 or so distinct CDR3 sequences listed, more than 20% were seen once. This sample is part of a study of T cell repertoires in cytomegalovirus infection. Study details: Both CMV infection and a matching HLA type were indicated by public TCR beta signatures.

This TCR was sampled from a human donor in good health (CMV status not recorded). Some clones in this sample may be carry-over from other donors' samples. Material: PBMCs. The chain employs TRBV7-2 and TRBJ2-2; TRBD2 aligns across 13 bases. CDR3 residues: CASSPRGLAGAGELFF. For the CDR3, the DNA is TGTGCCAGCAGCCCGCGAGGACTAGCGGGAGCCGGGGAGCTGTTTTTT.